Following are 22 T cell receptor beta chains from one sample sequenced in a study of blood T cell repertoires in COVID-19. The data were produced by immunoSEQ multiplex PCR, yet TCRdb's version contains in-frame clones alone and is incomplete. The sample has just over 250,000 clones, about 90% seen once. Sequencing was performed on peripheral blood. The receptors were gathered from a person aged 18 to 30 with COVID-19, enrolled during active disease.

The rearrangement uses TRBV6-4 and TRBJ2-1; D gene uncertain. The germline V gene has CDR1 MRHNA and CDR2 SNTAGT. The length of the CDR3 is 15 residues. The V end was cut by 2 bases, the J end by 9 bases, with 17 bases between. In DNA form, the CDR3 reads TGTGCCAGCAGTGACACCCCACAAGCCAGACTTGAGCAGTTCTTC. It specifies CASSDTPQARLEQFF.

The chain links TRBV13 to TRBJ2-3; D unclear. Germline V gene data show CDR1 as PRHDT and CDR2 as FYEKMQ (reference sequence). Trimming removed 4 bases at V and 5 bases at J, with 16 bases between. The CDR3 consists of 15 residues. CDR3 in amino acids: CASSSPSSTGDTQYF. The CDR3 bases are TGTGCCAGCAGCTCCCCCTCTAGTACCGGAGATACGCAGTATTTT. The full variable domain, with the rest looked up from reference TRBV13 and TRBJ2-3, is AAGVIQSPRHLIKEKRETATLKCYPIPRHDTVYWYQQGPGQDPQFLISFYEKMQSDKGSIPDRFSAQQFSDYHSELNMSSLELGDSALYFCASSSPSSTGDTQYFGPGTRLTVL.

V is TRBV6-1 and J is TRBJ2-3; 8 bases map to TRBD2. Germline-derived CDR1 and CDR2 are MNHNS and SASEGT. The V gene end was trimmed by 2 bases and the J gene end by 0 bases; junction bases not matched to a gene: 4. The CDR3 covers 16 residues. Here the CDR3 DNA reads TGTGCCAGCAGTGAAATAGCGGGGTCTAGCACAGATACGCAGTATTTT. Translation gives CASSEIAGSSTDTQYF.

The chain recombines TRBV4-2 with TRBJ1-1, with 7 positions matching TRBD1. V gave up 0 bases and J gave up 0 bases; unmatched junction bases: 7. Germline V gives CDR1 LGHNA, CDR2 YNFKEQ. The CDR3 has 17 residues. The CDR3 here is CASSQEGQTLMNTEAFF. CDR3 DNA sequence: TGTGCCAGCAGCCAAGAGGGACAGACTCTGATGAACACTGAAGCTTTCTTT.

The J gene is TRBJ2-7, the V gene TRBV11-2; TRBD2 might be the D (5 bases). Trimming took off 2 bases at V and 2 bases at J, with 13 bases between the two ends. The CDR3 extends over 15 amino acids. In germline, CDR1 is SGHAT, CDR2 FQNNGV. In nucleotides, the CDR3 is TGTGCCAGCAGCTTAATGAGGGCCGGGGCCTACGAGCAGTACTTC. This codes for CASSLMRAGAYEQYF.

CDR3 in amino acids: CASSLEGFDRASGQPQHF. In DNA form, the CDR3 reads TGCGCCAGCAGCTTGGAGGGTTTCGACAGGGCTTCGGGGCAGCCCCAGCATTTT. This chain uses TRBV5-1 with TRBJ1-5; 7 bases line up with TRBD1. V shed 0 bases and J 7 bases; nucleotides not matched to a gene: 16. The CDR3 consists of 18 residues. The germline gives CDR1 SGHRS, CDR2 YFSETQ.

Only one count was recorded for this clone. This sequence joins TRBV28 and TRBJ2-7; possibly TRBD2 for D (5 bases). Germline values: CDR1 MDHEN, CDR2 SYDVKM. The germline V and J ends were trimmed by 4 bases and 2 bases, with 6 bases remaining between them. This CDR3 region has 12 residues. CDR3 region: CASSWRTYEQYF. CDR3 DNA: TGTGCCAGCAGTTGGAGGACCTACGAGCAGTACTTC.

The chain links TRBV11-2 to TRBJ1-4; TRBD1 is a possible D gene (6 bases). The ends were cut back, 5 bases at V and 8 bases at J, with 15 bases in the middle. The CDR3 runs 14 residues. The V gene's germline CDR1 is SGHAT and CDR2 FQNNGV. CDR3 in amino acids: CASSDRNVREKLFF. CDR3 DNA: TGTGCCAGCAGCGACAGGAATGTACGCGAAAAACTGTTTTTT.

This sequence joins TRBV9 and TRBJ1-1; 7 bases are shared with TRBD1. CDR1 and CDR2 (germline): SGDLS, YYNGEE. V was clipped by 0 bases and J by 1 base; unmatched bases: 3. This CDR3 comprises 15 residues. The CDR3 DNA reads TGTGCCAGCAGCGTAGTAGGGGGCCGGAACACTGAAGCTTTCTTT. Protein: CASSVVGGRNTEAFF.

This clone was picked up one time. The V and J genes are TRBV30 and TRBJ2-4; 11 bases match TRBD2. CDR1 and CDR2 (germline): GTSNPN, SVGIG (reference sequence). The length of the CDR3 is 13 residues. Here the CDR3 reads CALNIAGGNIQYF. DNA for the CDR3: TGTGCGCTAAATATAGCGGGAGGGAACATTCAGTACTTC.

CDR3 nucleotide sequence: TGTGCCAGCAGCCTACTAGCGGGAGTTACAGATACGCAGTATTTT. Its translation: CASSLLAGVTDTQYF. This sequence joins TRBV7-9 and TRBJ2-3, with 11 bases matching TRBD2. The trim removed 5 bases at V and 3 bases at J, leaving 4 bases unmatched. Looked up from germline, CDR1 is SEHNR and CDR2 is FQNEAQ (reference sequence). This CDR3 is 15 amino acids long. Full variable domain (rest looked up from reference TRBV7-9 and TRBJ2-3): DTGVSQNPRHKITKRGQNVTFRCDPISEHNRLYWYRQTLGQGPEFLTYFQNEAQLEKSRLLSDRFSAERPKGSFSTLEIQRTEQGDSAMYLCASSLLAGVTDTQYFGPGTRLTVL.

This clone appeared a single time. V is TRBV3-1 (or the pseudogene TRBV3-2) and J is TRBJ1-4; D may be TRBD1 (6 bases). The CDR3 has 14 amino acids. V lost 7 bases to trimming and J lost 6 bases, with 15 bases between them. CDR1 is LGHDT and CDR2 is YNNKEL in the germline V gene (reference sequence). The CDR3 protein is CASTTGGLDEKLFF. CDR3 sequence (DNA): TGTGCCAGCACCACCGGGGGGCTAGATGAAAAACTGTTTTTT.

CDR3 loop: CASAPDRWSADTQYF. The CDR3 nucleotides read TGTGCCAGCGCCCCCGACAGGTGGAGCGCAGATACGCAGTATTTT. This chain joins TRBV27 and TRBJ2-3; D is perhaps TRBD1 (6 bases). Germline V gene sequence: CDR1 MNHEY, CDR2 SMNVEV (reference sequence). The V gene lost 8 bases and the J gene lost 4 bases, with 19 bases spanning the gap. CDR3 length: 15 residues.

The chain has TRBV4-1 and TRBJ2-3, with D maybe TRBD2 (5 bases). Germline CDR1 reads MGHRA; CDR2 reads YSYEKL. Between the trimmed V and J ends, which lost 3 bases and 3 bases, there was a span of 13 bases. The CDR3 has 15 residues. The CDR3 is CASSHKRNGTDTQYF. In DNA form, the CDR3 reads TGCGCCAGCAGCCACAAGCGGAATGGGACAGATACGCAGTATTTT.

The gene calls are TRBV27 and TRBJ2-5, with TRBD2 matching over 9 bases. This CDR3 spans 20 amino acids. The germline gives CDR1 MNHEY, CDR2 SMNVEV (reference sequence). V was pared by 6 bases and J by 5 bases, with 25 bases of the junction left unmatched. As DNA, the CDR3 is TGTGCCAGCAGGGCGAGGGCTTGGGGCGCGGGAGGGATAGTGGGGGAGACCCAGTACTTC. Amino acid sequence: CASRARAWGAGGIVGETQYF.

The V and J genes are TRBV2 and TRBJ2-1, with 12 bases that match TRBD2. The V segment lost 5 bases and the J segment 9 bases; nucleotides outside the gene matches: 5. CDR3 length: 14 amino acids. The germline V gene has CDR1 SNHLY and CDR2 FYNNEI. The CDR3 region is CASSLAGGDREQFF. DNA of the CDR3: TGTGCCAGCAGTCTAGCGGGAGGGGACCGTGAGCAGTTCTTC.

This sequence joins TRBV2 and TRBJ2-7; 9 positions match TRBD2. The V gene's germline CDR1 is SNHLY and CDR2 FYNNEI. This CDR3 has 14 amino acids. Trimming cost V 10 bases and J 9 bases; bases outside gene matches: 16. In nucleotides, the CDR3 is TGTGCCATCACAACGGGACTAGCTTGGTTGGGGCAGTACTTC. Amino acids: CAITTGLAWLGQYF.

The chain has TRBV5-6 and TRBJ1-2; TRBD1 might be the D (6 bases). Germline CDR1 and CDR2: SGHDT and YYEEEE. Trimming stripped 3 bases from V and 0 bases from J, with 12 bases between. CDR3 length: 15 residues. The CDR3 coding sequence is TGTGCCAGCAGCTCCCGACAGGTGTCTAACTATGGCTACACCTTC. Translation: CASSSRQVSNYGYTF.

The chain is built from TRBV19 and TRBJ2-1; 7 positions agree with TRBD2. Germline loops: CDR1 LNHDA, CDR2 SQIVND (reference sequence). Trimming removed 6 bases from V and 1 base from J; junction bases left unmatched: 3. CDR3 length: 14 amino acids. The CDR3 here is CASSGGRSYNEQFF. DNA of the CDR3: TGTGCCAGTAGCGGGGGGAGGTCCTACAATGAGCAGTTCTTC.

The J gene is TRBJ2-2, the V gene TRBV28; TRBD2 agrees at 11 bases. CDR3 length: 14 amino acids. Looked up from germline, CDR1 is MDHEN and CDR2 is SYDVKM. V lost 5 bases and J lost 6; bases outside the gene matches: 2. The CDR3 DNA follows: TGTGCCAGCAGTCTAGCGGGAGGCGCCGGGGAGCTGTTTTTT. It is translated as CASSLAGGAGELFF.

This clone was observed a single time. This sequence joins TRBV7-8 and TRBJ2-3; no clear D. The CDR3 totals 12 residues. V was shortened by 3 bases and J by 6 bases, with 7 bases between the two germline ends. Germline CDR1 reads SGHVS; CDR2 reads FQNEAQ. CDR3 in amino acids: CASSFSRDTQYF. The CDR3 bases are TGTGCCAGCAGCTTCTCTCGTGATACGCAGTATTTT.

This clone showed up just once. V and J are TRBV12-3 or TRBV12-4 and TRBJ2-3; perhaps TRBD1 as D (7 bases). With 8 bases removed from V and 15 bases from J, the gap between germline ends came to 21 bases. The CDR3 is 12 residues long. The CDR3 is CASSQEGADQYF. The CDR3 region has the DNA TGTGCCAGCTCCCAGGAGGGGGCGGATCAATATTTT.